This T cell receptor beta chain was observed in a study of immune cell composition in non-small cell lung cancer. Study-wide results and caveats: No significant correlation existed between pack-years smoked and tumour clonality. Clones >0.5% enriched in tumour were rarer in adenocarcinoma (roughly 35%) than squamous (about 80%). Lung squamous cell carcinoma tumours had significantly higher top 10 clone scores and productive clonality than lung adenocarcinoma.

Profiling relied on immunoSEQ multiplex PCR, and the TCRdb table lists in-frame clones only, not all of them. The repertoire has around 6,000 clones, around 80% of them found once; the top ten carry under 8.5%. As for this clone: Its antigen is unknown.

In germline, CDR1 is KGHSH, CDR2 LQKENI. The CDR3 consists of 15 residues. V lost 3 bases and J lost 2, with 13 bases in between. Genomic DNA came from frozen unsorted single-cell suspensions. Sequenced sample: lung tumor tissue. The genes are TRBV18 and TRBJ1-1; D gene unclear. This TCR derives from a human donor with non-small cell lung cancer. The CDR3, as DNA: TGTGCCAGCTCACCCCCCGGCAGACTCAACACTGAAGCTTTCTTT. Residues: CASSPPGRLNTEAFF. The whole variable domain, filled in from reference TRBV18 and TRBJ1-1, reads NAGVMQNPRHLVRRRGQEARLRCSPMKGHSHVYWYRQLPEEGLKFMVYLQKENIIDESGMPKERFSAEFPKEGPSILRIQQVVRGDSAAYFCASSPPGRLNTEAFFGQGTRLTVV.